This TCR beta chain was obtained from a study of T cell therapy after organ transplantation. About the research overall: Long-term post-therapy blood was drawn 20 to 29 weeks after therapy ended.

This sample's time point: 20-29 weeks after completion of therapy. Trimming stripped 6 bases from V and 1 base from J, with 9 bases between. In germline, CDR1 is MNHEY, CDR2 SVGAGI. CDR3 length equals 13 residues. Profiled with immunoSEQ multiplex PCR; TCRdb holds only in-frame clones, not every one. This sample has some 17,000 clones, with roughly 87% found just once. For this clone: Its target is unknown.

Source: CD8+ T cells from blood, taken after autologous CMV-specific T cell therapy. The clonotype comes from a human patient who had received a solid organ transplant and had CMV disease. Some T cells may possibly be graft donor cells. The rearrangement uses TRBV6-5 and TRBJ1-1; D gene ambiguous. DNA of the CDR3: TGTGCCAGCAGCCCCGCTGGGAACACTGAAGCTTTCTTT. It specifies CASSPAGNTEAFF.